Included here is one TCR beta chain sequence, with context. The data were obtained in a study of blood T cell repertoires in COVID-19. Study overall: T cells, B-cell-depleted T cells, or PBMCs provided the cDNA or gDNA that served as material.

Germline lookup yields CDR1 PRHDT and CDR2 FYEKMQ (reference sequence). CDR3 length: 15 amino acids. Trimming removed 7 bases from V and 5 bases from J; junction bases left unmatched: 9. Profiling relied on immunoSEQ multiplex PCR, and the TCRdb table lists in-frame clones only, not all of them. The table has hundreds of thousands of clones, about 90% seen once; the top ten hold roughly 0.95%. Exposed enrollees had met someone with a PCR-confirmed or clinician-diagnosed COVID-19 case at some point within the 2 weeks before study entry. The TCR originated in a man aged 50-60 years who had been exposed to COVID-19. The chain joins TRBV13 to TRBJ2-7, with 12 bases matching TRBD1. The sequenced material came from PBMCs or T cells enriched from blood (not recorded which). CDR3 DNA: TGTGCCAGCACCAGGGGGGGACAGGGGGCGAACGAGCAGTACTTC. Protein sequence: CASTRGGQGANEQYF.